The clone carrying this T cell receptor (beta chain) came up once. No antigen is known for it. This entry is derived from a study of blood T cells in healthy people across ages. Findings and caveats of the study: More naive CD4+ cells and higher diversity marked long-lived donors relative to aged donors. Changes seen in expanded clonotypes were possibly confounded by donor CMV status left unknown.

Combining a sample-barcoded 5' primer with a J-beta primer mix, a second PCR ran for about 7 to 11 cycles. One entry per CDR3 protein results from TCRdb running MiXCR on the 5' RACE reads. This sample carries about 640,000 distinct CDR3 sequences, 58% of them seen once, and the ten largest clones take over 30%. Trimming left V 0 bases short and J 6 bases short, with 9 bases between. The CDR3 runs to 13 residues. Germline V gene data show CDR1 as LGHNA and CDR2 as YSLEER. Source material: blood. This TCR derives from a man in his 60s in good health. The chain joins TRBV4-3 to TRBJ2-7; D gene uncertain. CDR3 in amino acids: CASSQDQGAEQYF. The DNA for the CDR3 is TGCGCCAGCAGCCAAGACCAAGGTGCCGAGCAGTACTTC.